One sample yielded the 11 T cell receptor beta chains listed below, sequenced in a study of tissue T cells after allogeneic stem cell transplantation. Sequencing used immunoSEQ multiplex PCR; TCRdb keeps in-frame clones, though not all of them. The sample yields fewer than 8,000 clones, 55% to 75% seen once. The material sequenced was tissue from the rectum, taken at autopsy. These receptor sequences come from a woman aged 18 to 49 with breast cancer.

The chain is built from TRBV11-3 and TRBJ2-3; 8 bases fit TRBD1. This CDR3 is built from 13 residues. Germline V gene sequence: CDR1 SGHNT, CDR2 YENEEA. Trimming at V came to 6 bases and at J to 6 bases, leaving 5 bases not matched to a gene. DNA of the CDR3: TGTGCCAGCAGTGCAGGGGGCCGCGATACGCAGTATTTT. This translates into CASSAGGRDTQYF.

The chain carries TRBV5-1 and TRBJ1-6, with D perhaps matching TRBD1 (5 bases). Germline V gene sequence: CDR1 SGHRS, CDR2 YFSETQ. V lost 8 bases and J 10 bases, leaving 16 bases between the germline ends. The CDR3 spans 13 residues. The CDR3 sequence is CASHQGLRSPLHF. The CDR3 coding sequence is TGCGCCAGTCACCAGGGACTAAGATCACCCCTCCACTTT.

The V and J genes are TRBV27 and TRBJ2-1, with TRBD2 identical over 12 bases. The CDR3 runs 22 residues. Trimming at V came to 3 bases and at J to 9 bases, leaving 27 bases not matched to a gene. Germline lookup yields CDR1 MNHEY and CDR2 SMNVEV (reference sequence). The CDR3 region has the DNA TGTGCCAGCAGTTTCTCCGTCCAAGCACTAGCGGGAGGAGGGAGGTCAGGGGCTGAGCAGTTCTTC. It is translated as CASSFSVQALAGGGRSGAEQFF.

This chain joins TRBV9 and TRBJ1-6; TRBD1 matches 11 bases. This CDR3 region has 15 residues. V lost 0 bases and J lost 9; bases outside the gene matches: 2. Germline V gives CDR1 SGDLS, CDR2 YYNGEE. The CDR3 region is CASSVGGTGGSPLHF. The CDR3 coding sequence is TGTGCCAGCAGCGTAGGAGGGACAGGGGGTTCACCCCTCCACTTT.

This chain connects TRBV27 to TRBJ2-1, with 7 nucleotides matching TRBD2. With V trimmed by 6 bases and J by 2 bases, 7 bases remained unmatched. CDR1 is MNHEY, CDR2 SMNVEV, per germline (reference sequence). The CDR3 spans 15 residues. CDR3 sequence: CASRFGGRAYNEQFF. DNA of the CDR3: TGTGCCAGCAGGTTCGGAGGGAGGGCCTACAATGAGCAGTTCTTC.

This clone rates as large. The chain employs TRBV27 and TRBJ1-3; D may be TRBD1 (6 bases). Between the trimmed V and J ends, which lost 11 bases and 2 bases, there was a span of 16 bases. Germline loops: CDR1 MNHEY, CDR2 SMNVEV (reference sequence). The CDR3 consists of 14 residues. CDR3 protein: CASGRGGTGNTIYF. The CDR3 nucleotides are TGTGCCTCAGGTAGAGGGGGAACTGGAAACACCATATATTTT.

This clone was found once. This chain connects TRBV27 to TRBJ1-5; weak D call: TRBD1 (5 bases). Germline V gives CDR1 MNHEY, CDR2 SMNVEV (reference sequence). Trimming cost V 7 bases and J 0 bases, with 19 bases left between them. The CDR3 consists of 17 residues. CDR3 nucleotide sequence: TGTGCCAGCACCCCCCCCAGGGATCCGGGTAGCAATCAGCCCCAGCATTTT. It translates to CASTPPRDPGSNQPQHF.

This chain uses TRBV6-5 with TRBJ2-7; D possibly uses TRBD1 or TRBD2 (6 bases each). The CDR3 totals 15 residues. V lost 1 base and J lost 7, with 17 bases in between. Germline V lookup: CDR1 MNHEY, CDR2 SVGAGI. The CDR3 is CASSYWVGGPGEQYF. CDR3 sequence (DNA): TGTGCCAGCAGTTACTGGGTTGGGGGGCCCGGTGAGCAGTACTTC.

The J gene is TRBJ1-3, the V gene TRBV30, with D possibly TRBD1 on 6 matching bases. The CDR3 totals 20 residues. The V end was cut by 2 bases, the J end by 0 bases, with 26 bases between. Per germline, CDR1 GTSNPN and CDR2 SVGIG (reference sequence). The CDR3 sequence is CAWSRFGGAFFTTSGNTIYF. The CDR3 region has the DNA TGTGCCTGGAGTCGCTTCGGGGGGGCCTTCTTCACTACCTCTGGAAACACCATATATTTT.

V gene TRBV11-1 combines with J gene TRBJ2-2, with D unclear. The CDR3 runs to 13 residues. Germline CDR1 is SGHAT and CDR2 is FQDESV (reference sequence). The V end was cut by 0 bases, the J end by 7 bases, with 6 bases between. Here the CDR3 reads CASSLAEDGELFF. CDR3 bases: TGTGCCAGCAGCTTAGCTGAAGACGGGGAGCTGTTTTTT.

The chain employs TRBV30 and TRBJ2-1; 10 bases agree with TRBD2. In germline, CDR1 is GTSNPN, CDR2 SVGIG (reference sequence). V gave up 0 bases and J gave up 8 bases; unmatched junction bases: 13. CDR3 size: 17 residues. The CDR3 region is CAWSVAGGNQFWDEQFF. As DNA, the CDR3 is TGTGCCTGGAGTGTAGCGGGGGGGAACCAATTTTGGGATGAGCAGTTCTTC. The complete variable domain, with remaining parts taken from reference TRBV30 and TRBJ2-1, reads SQTIHQWPATLVQPVGSPLSLECTVEGTSNPNLYWYRQAAGRGLQLLFYSVGIGQISSEVPQNLSASRPQDRQFILSSKKLLLSDSGFYLCAWSVAGGNQFWDEQFFGPGTRLTVL.